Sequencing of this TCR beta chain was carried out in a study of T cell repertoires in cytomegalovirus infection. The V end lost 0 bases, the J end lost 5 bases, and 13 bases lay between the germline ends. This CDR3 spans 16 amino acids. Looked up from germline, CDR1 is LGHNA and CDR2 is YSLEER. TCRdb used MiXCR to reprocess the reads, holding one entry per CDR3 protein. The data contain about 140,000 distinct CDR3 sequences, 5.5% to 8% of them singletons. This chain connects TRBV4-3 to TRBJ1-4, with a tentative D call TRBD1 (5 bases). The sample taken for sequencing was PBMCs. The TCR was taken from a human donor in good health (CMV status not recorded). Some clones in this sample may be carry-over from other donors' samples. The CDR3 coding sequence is TGCGCCAGCAGCCAAGATTACGGGACTCTAAATGAAAAACTGTTTTTT. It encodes CASSQDYGTLNEKLFF.